The 20 T cell receptor beta chains presented below share a single source sample, sequenced in a study of T cells in Graves' hyperthyroidism and ophthalmopathy. Regions amplified from RNA transcripts were the TCR beta CDR3 regions. The HTBI primer set served for first-round RT-PCR of the TCR CDR3. TCRdb reanalysed the multiplex PCR reads using MiXCR and keeps one entry per CDR3 protein. The sample has hundreds of thousands of distinct CDR3 sequences, 35% to 40% seen once. Sequencing used blood. The receptors were gathered from a man younger than 35 with Graves' hyperthyroidism.

This clonotype was observed many times. The V and J genes are TRBV20-1 and TRBJ2-7; D not resolved. The CDR3 totals 15 residues. The germline gives CDR1 DFQATT, CDR2 SNEGSKA (reference sequence). Deletions cut 4 bases from V and 0 bases from J, with 16 bases between. The CDR3 coding sequence is TGCAGTGCTACCGAACGTTCAGCCTTCTCCTACGAGCAGTACTTC. Its translation: CSATERSAFSYEQYF.

The gene calls are TRBV9 and TRBJ2-5; D uncertain. The V end lost 5 bases, the J end lost 5 bases, and 19 bases lay between the germline ends. CDR1 and CDR2 (germline): SGDLS, YYNGEE. The CDR3 loop spans 15 amino acids. DNA of the CDR3: TGTGCCAGCAGTTTATCAGCCGGGCGGCAGGAGACCCAGTACTTC. Protein: CASSLSAGRQETQYF.

This clonotype was picked up one time. A much bigger clone sits one base away, suggesting this may be a read error. This chain links TRBV7-9 with TRBJ2-7, with D possibly matching TRBD1 (6 bases). The J call may be faulty, since TRBJ2-1 better matches the DNA end. CDR1 SEHNR and CDR2 FQNEAQ come from the germline V gene (reference sequence). This CDR3 is 13 amino acids long. Here the CDR3 DNA reads TGTGCCAGCAGCAGAGGTACAGGGTACGAGCAGTTCTTC. Protein product: CASSRGTGYEQFF.

Concerning this clonotype itself: The junction departs from germline at one end; a sequencing error may be responsible. The V gene is TRBV10-3, the J gene TRBJ2-7; a weak D match, TRBD2 (5 bases). Germline V gives CDR1 ENHRY, CDR2 SYGVKD. The CDR3 runs to 15 residues. CDR3 region: CASSAQGGSGYEQYF. In DNA, the CDR3 is TGTGCCAGCAGTGCCCAAGGCGGGTCCGGCTACGAGCAGTACTTC.

V is TRBV7-2 and J is TRBJ2-7; TRBD2 aligns across 9 bases. V lost 8 bases and J lost 6; bases outside the gene matches: 8. The CDR3 contains 13 residues. Germline V CDR1 and CDR2: SGHTA, FQGNSA. The CDR3, as DNA: TGTGCCAGCCGAGCGGGGGGAGGTGGCGAGCAGTACTTC. Translated, it gives CASRAGGGGEQYF.

This clonotype was seen more than once but under ten times. The V call is TRBV5-5, the J call TRBJ1-1, with a tentative D call TRBD1 (6 bases). The germline CDR1 and CDR2 sequences are SGHKS and YYEKEE (reference sequence). This CDR3 is 15 amino acids long. V was cut by 6 bases and J by 1 base, with 16 bases left in between. DNA for the CDR3: TGTGCCAGCACCGCAGACAGGCCGCCGAACACTGAAGCTTTCTTT. Residues: CASTADRPPNTEAFF.

This rearrangement joins TRBV6-1 to TRBJ1-2; D gene uncertain. Germline CDR1 MNHNS, CDR2 SASEGT. V lost 5 bases to trimming and J lost 2 bases, with 12 bases between them. The CDR3 runs 14 residues. In DNA, the CDR3 is TGTGCCAGCAGTCCCCTATCCGGAAACTATGGCTACACCTTC. The encoded protein is CASSPLSGNYGYTF.

J is TRBJ2-7 and V is TRBV2; 8 positions match TRBD1. V was clipped by 6 bases and J by 7 bases; unmatched bases: 8. CDR1 is SNHLY and CDR2 is FYNNEI in the germline V gene. This CDR3 region has 13 residues. Here the CDR3 DNA reads TGTGCCAGCAGAGGGACAGGCCTTTTAGAGCAGTACTTC. It is translated as CASRGTGLLEQYF.

Concerning this clonotype: A much more abundant neighbour one base away suggests this may be a read error. The chain carries TRBV29-1 and TRBJ1-1, with TRBD1 as a possible D gene (5 bases). CDR3 length: 11 amino acids. Germline loops: CDR1 SQVTM, CDR2 ANQGSEA. V dropped 6 bases and J dropped 8 bases, with 13 bases sitting between them. CDR3 residues: CSVEGRVEAFF. CDR3 nucleotides: TGCAGCGTCGAGGGGCGGGTGGAAGCTTTCTTT.

Many counts were recorded for this clonotype. CDR3 DNA sequence: TGCAGCTCGGCGGGGTCAGAGACCCAGTACTTC. Its protein is CSSAGSETQYF. V usage is TRBV29-1 and J usage is TRBJ2-5, with a tentative D call TRBD2 (6 bases). Germline CDR1 and CDR2: SQVTM and ANQGSEA. This CDR3 is 11 amino acids long. Deletions cut 8 bases from V and 4 bases from J, with 11 bases between.

The rearrangement joins TRBV4-3 to TRBJ2-7; the match to TRBD2 covers 9 bases. Germline V gene sequence: CDR1 LGHNA, CDR2 YSLEER. With V trimmed by 4 bases and J by 0 bases, 4 bases remained unmatched. The CDR3 sequence is 15 residues long. CDR3 loop: CASSPRLADSYEQYF. Written as DNA, the CDR3 is TGCGCCAGCAGCCCCAGACTAGCGGACTCCTACGAGCAGTACTTC.

The chain is built from TRBV12-3 or TRBV12-4 and TRBJ1-2; D uncertain. CDR3 length equals 12 residues. Trimming took off 6 bases at V and 4 bases at J, with 9 bases between the two ends. This CDR3 is CASRRTSYGYTF. The CDR3 nucleotides read TGTGCCAGCAGGCGGACGAGCTATGGCTACACCTTC.

CDR3 residues: CSVKDMTYGYTF. As DNA, the CDR3 is TGCAGCGTCAAGGACATGACCTATGGCTACACCTTC. J is TRBJ1-2 and V is TRBV29-1; a weak D match, TRBD1 (5 bases). V was shortened by 6 bases and J by 4 bases, with 12 bases between the two germline ends. This CDR3 is 12 amino acids long. The germline V gene encodes CDR1 SQVTM and CDR2 ANQGSEA. The full variable domain, in which reference TRBV29-1 and TRBJ1-2 provide the parts outside the CDR3, is SAVISQKPSRDICQRGTSLTIQCQVDSQVTMMFWYRQQPGQSLTLIATANQGSEATYESGFVIDKFPISRPNLTFSTLTVSNMSPEDSSIYLCSVKDMTYGYTFGSGTRLTVV.

This clonotype was detected a few times. The chain has TRBV12-3 or TRBV12-4 and TRBJ2-2; D is perhaps TRBD1 (6 bases). V gave up 7 bases and J gave up 4 bases, with 10 bases separating them. The CDR3 is 13 residues long. The chain's CDR3 is CASKTGPTGELFF. CDR3 in DNA: TGTGCCAGCAAGACAGGTCCCACCGGGGAGCTGTTTTTT.

This clonotype was observed at least ten times. This chain uses TRBV7-3 with TRBJ1-6, with 8 bases matching TRBD1. The J segment lost 6 bases and the V segment lost 2 bases, leaving 3 bases of the junction unmatched. The CDR3 is made up of 15 amino acids. Germline CDR1 is SGHTA and CDR2 is FQGTGA. As DNA, the CDR3 is TGTGCCAGCAGCTTATACGGACAGGGTAATTCACCCCTCCACTTT. Translated: CASSLYGQGNSPLHF.

This chain connects TRBV25-1 to TRBJ2-1; D is unresolved. Germline V gives CDR1 MGHDK, CDR2 SYGVNS. This CDR3 region has 11 residues. V was cut by 9 bases and J by 7 bases, with 10 bases left in between. As DNA, the CDR3 is TGTGCCAGTCTCATAGGAAATGAGCAGTTCTTC. It specifies CASLIGNEQFF.

The sample holds a few counts of this clonotype. The chain links TRBV20-1 to TRBJ2-2, with TRBD2 as a possible D gene (5 bases). V was pared by 7 bases and J by 7 bases, with 13 bases between. The CDR3 consists of 12 residues. In germline, CDR1 is DFQATT, CDR2 SNEGSKA (reference sequence). The CDR3, as DNA: TGCAGTGGTTTGGAGGTTGGCGGGGAGCTGTTTTTT. It yields the protein CSGLEVGGELFF.

The chain joins TRBV30 to TRBJ1-5; D is undetermined. Looked up from germline, CDR1 is GTSNPN and CDR2 is SVGIG (reference sequence). This CDR3 spans 13 amino acids. V was clipped by 2 bases and J by 7 bases, with 12 bases between them. The CDR3 sequence: CAWSLSRRQPQHF. The CDR3 coding sequence is TGTGCCTGGAGTCTGAGCCGCAGACAGCCCCAGCATTTT. The full variable domain, with the rest looked up from reference TRBV30 and TRBJ1-5, is SQTIHQWPATLVQPVGSPLSLECTVEGTSNPNLYWYRQAAGRGLQLLFYSVGIGQISSEVPQNLSASRPQDRQFILSSKKLLLSDSGFYLCAWSLSRRQPQHFGDGTRLSIL.

The chain joins TRBV20-1 to TRBJ1-1, with 8 bases that match TRBD1. Trimming cost V 1 base and J 5 bases; bases outside gene matches: 6. The CDR3 totals 14 residues. Per the germline V gene, CDR1 is DFQATT and CDR2 is SNEGSKA (reference sequence). The CDR3 coding sequence is TGCAGTGCTAGAGCTTTACAGGGGGGGACTGAAGCTTTCTTT. It encodes CSARALQGGTEAFF.

The genes are TRBV13 and TRBJ1-2, with 10 bases identical to TRBD1. V dropped 5 bases and J dropped 4; count of bases not matched to a gene: 13. The CDR3 has 17 amino acids. The germline CDR1 and CDR2 sequences are PRHDT and FYEKMQ (reference sequence). CDR3 sequence (DNA): TGTGCCAGCAGCGGAGCGACAGGGGGCCCCCTGGGCTATGGCTACACCTTC. Protein product: CASSGATGGPLGYGYTF.